The 23 T cell receptor beta chains below all came from one sample that was sequenced in a study of beta chain features in type 1 diabetes. Isolated RNA was reverse transcribed in full, so expressed TCRB transcripts were sequenced. The table came from immunoSEQ multiplex PCR; TCRdb's copy has only in-frame clones and leaves some out. This sample has 400,000 to 500,000 clones; about 14% occur once, and the top ten carry less than 0.04%. The material sequenced was naive CD4+ T cells from blood. The receptors come from a man under 40 in good health.

This rearrangement joins TRBV6-5 to TRBJ2-5; weak D call: TRBD1 (5 bases). The assigned J gene may be wrong: the sequence end matches TRBJ2-7 better. Per germline, CDR1 MNHEY and CDR2 SVGAGI. The CDR3 contains 13 residues. This CDR3 is CASGSTDSYEQYF. CDR3 bases: TGTGCCAGTGGGTCGACAGACAGTTACGAGCAGTACTTC.

This clone was observed a few times. This chain links TRBV18 with TRBJ2-5; a possible D gene is TRBD2 (6 bases). CDR1 is KGHSH and CDR2 is LQKENI in the germline V gene. This CDR3 is built from 15 residues. Trimming took off 3 bases at V and 2 bases at J, with 13 bases between the two ends. CDR3: CASSPRGAVQETQYF. DNA of the CDR3: TGTGCCAGCTCACCCCGCGGGGCAGTGCAAGAGACCCAGTACTTC.

The chain combines TRBV29-1 with TRBJ1-5, with D unresolved. The CDR3 runs 14 residues. Trimming left V 1 base short and J 0 bases short, with 7 bases between. CDR1 is SQVTM, CDR2 ANQGSEA, per germline. CDR3 nucleotide sequence: TGCAGCGTTGAAGTAGGAGATAGCAATCAGCCCCAGCATTTT. This gives the protein CSVEVGDSNQPQHF.

The V gene is TRBV4-3, the J gene TRBJ2-3, with D perhaps assigned TRBD1 or TRBD2 (5 bases each). Germline V lookup: CDR1 LGHNA, CDR2 YSLEER. The germline V and J ends were trimmed by 6 bases and 2 bases, with 6 bases remaining between them. CDR3 length: 12 amino acids. The CDR3 sequence: CASRGVTDTQYF. DNA for the CDR3: TGCGCCAGCAGGGGGGTCACAGATACGCAGTATTTT.

This clone occurred a few times. The chain combines TRBV7-6 with TRBJ2-2; TRBD2 aligns across 8 bases. V trimming: 5 bases; J trimming: 5 bases; junction bases outside the gene matches: 7. CDR3 length equals 15 residues. Germline V gives CDR1 SGHVS, CDR2 FNYEAQ. The CDR3 DNA is TGTGCCAGCAGCGTTACTAGCGGAAAAACCGGGGAGCTGTTTTTT. This gives the protein CASSVTSGKTGELFF.

This clone has more than one count but fewer than ten. The rearrangement uses TRBV27 and TRBJ2-7, with 10 bases aligning to TRBD1. Trimming removed 5 bases from V and 2 bases from J; junction bases left unmatched: 6. The germline gives CDR1 MNHEY, CDR2 SMNVEV (reference sequence). The CDR3 is 15 amino acids. The CDR3 DNA reads as TGTGCCAGCAGTCTCGGGACAGGGGTGGCCTACGAGCAGTACGTC. It specifies CASSLGTGVAYEQYV.

The chain uses TRBV11-3 and TRBJ2-2, with D unresolved. CDR1 is SGHNT, CDR2 YENEEA, per germline. The V gene lost 6 bases and the J gene lost 1 base, with 6 bases spanning the gap. This CDR3 has 13 residues. The CDR3 loop reads CASSTENTGELFF. The CDR3 DNA reads TGTGCCAGCAGTACGGAGAACACCGGGGAGCTGTTTTTT.

This clone showed up just a few times. The chain links TRBV4-1 to TRBJ1-2, with 8 bases lining up with TRBD1. In germline, CDR1 is MGHRA, CDR2 YSYEKL. CDR3 length: 15 amino acids. V was pared by 0 bases and J by 7 bases, with 7 bases of the junction left unmatched. The CDR3 reads CASSQDGQGPFGYTF. CDR3 DNA sequence: TGCGCCAGCAGCCAAGACGGACAGGGACCCTTTGGCTACACCTTC.

The chain combines TRBV29-1 with TRBJ1-2, with 12 bases aligning to TRBD1. The CDR3 is made up of 14 amino acids. The germline gives CDR1 SQVTM, CDR2 ANQGSEA. V was clipped by 4 bases and J by 4 bases; unmatched bases: 4. The CDR3 sequence: CSVGPGQGAYGYTF. DNA of the CDR3: TGCAGCGTTGGGCCGGGACAGGGGGCCTATGGCTACACCTTC.

V and J are TRBV18 and TRBJ2-7, with D perhaps being TRBD1 or TRBD2 (6 bases each). Germline CDR1 is KGHSH and CDR2 is LQKENI. V lost 3 bases and J lost 6, with 12 bases in between. The CDR3 contains 13 residues. The CDR3: CASSPTGASEQYF. The CDR3 DNA reads TGTGCCAGCTCACCCACGGGGGCCTCCGAGCAGTACTTC.

This clone was counted a few times. V is TRBV5-1 and J is TRBJ2-7, with D possibly matching TRBD2 (7 bases). Germline values: CDR1 SGHRS, CDR2 YFSETQ. The CDR3 sequence is 17 residues long. V dropped 4 bases and J dropped 3 bases, with 23 bases sitting between them. The CDR3 loop is CASSRAKGGAFDYEQYV. In nucleotides, the CDR3 is TGCGCCAGCAGCAGAGCCAAAGGGGGGGCCTTTGACTACGAGCAGTACGTC.

The V call is TRBV30, the J call TRBJ2-7; D gene ambiguous. CDR1 and CDR2 from the germline V gene are GTSNPN and SVGIG (reference sequence). Trimming shortened V by 5 bases and J by 6 bases, and 14 bases separated the two germline ends. CDR3 length: 12 residues. CDR3 sequence (DNA): TGTGCCTGGTCGGCAGGAGTGGGCGAGCAGTACGTC. Protein product: CAWSAGVGEQYV.

This clone was found a few times. The V call is TRBV30, the J call TRBJ2-7, with TRBD2 as a possible D gene (5 bases). The CDR3 loop spans 12 amino acids. Germline CDR1 GTSNPN, CDR2 SVGIG (reference sequence). Trimming shortened V by 1 base and J by 9 bases, and 13 bases separated the two germline ends. The CDR3 nucleotides are TGTGCCTGGAGTGGGACTTCAAAGGGGCAGTACGTC. Translating gives CAWSGTSKGQYV.

This clone was seen more than once but under ten times. The rearrangement joins TRBV30 to TRBJ2-3, with TRBD2 matching over 11 bases. V dropped 2 bases and J dropped 6; count of bases not matched to a gene: 4. The CDR3 runs 14 residues. The germline V gene encodes CDR1 GTSNPN and CDR2 SVGIG (reference sequence). The CDR3 protein is CAWSTLAGVDTQYF. Here the CDR3 DNA reads TGTGCCTGGAGTACACTAGCGGGAGTGGATACGCAGTATTTT.

Note on this clone: It is likely a read error: a sequence one base away is far more abundant. Other DNA sequences of this sample code for an identical CDR3. The chain recombines TRBV6-6 with TRBJ2-7; no reliable D call. The germline CDR1 and CDR2 sequences are MNHNY and SVGAGI (reference sequence). The CDR3 contains 11 residues. Trimming pared 6 bases from V and 4 bases from J, leaving 7 bases between. CDR3 DNA: TGTGCCAGCAGCCCCTCATACGAGCAGTACTTC. Translated: CASSPSYEQYF.

This clone occurred a few times. This rearrangement joins TRBV7-2 to TRBJ2-7; TRBD2 is a possible D gene (5 bases). CDR3 length equals 11 residues. In germline, CDR1 is SGHTA, CDR2 FQGNSA. Between the trimmed V and J ends, which lost 7 bases and 6 bases, there was a span of 10 bases. CDR3: CASNDRGEQYF. The CDR3 coding sequence is TGTGCCAGCAACGACCGGGGCGAGCAGTACTTC.

This chain uses TRBV19 with TRBJ2-3; TRBD2 matches at 8 bases. This CDR3 has 16 residues. The junction had 7 bases not matched to a gene; V was cut back by 4 bases and J by 1 base. Germline CDR1 is LNHDA and CDR2 is SQIVND (reference sequence). The CDR3: CASSSPGREGTDTQYF. CDR3 nucleotide sequence: TGTGCCAGTAGTAGCCCTGGGCGGGAGGGCACAGATACGCAGTATTTT.

The chain carries TRBV25-1 and TRBJ2-1; no firm D call. Looked up from germline, CDR1 is MGHDK and CDR2 is SYGVNS. V lost 3 bases, J lost 1 base, and 7 bases lay in between. The CDR3 runs to 14 residues. This chain's CDR3 is CASSERFSYNEQFF. The CDR3 DNA follows: TGTGCCAGCAGTGAGAGATTTTCCTACAATGAGCAGTTCTTC.

The genes are TRBV5-4 and TRBJ1-1, with D possibly matching TRBD1 (6 bases). The V gene's germline CDR1 is SGHNT and CDR2 YYREEE (reference sequence). The CDR3 contains 13 residues. The ends were cut back, 3 bases at V and 4 bases at J, with 10 bases in the middle. The CDR3 DNA follows: TGTGCCAGCAGCTCTGACAGGACCACTGAAGCTTTCTTT. It encodes CASSSDRTTEAFF. Together with reference TRBV5-4 and TRBJ1-1, the CDR3 gives the full variable domain: ETGVTQSPTHLIKTRGQQVTLRCSSQSGHNTVSWYQQALGQGPQFIFQYYREEENGRGNFPPRFSGLQFPNYSSELNVNALELDDSALYLCASSSDRTTEAFFGQGTRLTVV.

The chain carries TRBV9 and TRBJ1-1, with 10 bases fitting TRBD1. V lost 0 bases, J lost 6 bases, and 2 bases stayed unmatched. The germline gives CDR1 SGDLS, CDR2 YYNGEE. This CDR3 has 14 residues. CDR3 protein: CASSVGTGGAEAFF. CDR3 in DNA: TGTGCCAGCAGCGTAGGGACAGGGGGTGCTGAAGCTTTCTTT.

This clone turned up a few times. The V gene is TRBV9, the J gene TRBJ2-3, with D uncertain. Germline V gives CDR1 SGDLS, CDR2 YYNGEE. With 4 bases removed from V and 5 bases from J, the gap between germline ends came to 14 bases. This CDR3 region has 14 residues. The CDR3 bases are TGTGCCAGCAGCCCACGGATTTGGGAAGATACGCAGTATTTT. It yields the protein CASSPRIWEDTQYF.

V usage is TRBV29-1 and J usage is TRBJ2-2, with D perhaps matching TRBD1 (5 bases). The CDR3 runs to 14 residues. Germline V gene sequence: CDR1 SQVTM, CDR2 ANQGSEA. V was shortened by 6 bases and J by 2 bases, with 13 bases between the two germline ends. The CDR3 protein is CSVLPRENTGELFF. DNA for the CDR3: TGCAGCGTCCTCCCCAGGGAAAACACCGGGGAGCTGTTTTTT.

This clone has just a few counts. J is TRBJ2-3 and V is TRBV29-1, with 11 positions matching TRBD2. This CDR3 has 17 amino acids. Germline CDR1 and CDR2: SQVTM and ANQGSEA. The ends lost 3 bases at V and 2 bases at J; junction bases unmatched: 10. The CDR3 region is CSVDLAGGLRVTDTQYF. The CDR3 nucleotides are TGCAGCGTTGATCTAGCGGGAGGTTTAAGGGTCACAGATACGCAGTATTTT.